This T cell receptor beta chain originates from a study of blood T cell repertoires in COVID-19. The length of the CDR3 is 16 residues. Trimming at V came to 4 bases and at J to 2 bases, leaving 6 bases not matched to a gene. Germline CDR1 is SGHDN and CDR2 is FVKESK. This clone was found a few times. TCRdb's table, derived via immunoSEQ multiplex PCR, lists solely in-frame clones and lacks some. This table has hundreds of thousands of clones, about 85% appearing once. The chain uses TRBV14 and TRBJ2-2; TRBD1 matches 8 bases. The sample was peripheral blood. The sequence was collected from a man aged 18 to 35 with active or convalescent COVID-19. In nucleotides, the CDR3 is TGTGCCAGCAGCCGCCGGACAGGGCTTAACACCGGGGAGCTGTTTTTT. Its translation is CASSRRTGLNTGELFF.